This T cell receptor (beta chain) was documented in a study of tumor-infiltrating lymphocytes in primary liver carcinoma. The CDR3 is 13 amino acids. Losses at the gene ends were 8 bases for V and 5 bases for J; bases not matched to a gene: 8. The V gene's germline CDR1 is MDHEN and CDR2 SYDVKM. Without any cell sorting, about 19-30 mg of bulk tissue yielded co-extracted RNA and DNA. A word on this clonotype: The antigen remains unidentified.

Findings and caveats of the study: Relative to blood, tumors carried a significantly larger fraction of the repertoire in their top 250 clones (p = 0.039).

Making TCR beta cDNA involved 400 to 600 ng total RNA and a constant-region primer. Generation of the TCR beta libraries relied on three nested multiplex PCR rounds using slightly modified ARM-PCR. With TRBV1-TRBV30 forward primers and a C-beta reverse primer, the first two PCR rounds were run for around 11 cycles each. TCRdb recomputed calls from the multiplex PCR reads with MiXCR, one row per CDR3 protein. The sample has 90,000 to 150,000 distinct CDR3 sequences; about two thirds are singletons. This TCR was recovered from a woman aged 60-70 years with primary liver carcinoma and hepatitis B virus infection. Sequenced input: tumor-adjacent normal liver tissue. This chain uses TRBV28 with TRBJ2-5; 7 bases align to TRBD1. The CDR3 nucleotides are TGTGCCAGCGGTCCTACGGACAGGGAGACCCAGTACTTC. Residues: CASGPTDRETQYF.